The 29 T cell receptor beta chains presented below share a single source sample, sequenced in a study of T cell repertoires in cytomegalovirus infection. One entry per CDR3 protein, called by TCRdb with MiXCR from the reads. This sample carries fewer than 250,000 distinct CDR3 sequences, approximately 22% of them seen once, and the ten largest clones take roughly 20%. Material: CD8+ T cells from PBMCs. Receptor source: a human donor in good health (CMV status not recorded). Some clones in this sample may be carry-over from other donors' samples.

CDR3 region: CASSYDWDSNQPQHF. In DNA form, the CDR3 reads TGTGCCAGCAGTTACGACTGGGATAGCAATCAGCCCCAGCATTTT. The chain recombines TRBV6-6 with TRBJ1-5; D gene ambiguous. The CDR3 has 15 residues. Per the germline V gene, CDR1 is MNHNY and CDR2 is SVGAGI (reference sequence). V lost 2 bases and J 0 bases, leaving 8 bases between the germline ends.

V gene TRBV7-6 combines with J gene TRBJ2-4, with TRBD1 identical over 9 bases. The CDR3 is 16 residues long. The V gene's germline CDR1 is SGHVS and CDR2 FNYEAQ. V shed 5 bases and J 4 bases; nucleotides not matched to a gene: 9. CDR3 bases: TGTGCCAGCAGCCTAGGCGCCGGGACAGGGAAAAACATTCAGTACTTC. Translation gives CASSLGAGTGKNIQYF.

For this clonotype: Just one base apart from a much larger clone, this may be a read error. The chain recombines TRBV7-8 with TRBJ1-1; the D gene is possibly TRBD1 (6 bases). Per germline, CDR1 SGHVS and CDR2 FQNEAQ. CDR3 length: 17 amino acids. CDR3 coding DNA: TGTGTCAGCAGCTTAGCAGACGGGACACTATCTAACACTGAAGCTTTCTTT. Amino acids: CVSSLADGTLSNTEAFF.

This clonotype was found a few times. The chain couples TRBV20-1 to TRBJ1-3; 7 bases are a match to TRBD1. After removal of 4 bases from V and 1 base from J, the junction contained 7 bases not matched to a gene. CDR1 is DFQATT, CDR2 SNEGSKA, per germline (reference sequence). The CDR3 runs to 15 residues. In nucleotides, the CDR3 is TGCAGTGCTATACAGGACAGGAAATCTGGAAACACCATATATTTT. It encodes CSAIQDRKSGNTIYF.

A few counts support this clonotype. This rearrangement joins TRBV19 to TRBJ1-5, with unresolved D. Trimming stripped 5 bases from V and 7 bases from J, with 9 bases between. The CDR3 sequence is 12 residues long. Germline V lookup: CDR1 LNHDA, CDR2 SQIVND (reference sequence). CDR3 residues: CASSFGLQPQHF. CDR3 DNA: TGTGCCAGTAGTTTTGGGTTGCAGCCCCAGCATTTT.

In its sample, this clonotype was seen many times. CDR3 bases: TGTGCCAGCAGCTCACTCGGGGCGGGTCTAAACCAGACGCAGTATTTT. Its protein is CASSSLGAGLNQTQYF. The V call is TRBV7-2, the J call TRBJ2-3; D is perhaps TRBD1 or TRBD2 (5 bases each). V lost 4 bases, J lost 9 bases, and 23 bases lay in between. This CDR3 region has 16 residues. Germline CDR1 SGHTA, CDR2 FQGNSA.

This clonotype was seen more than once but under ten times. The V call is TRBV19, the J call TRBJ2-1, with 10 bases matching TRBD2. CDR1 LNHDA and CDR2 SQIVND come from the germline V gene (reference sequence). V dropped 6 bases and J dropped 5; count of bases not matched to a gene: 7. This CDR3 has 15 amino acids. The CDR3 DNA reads TGTGCCAGTAGCCTCCTAGCGGGAGCTAACAATGAGCAGTTCTTC. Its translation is CASSLLAGANNEQFF.

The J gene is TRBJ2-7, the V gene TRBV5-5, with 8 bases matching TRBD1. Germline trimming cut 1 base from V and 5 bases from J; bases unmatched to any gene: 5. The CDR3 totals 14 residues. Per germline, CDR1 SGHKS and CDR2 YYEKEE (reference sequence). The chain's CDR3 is CASSLPQGVDEQYF. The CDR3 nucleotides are TGTGCCAGCAGCTTGCCACAGGGGGTTGACGAGCAGTACTTC.

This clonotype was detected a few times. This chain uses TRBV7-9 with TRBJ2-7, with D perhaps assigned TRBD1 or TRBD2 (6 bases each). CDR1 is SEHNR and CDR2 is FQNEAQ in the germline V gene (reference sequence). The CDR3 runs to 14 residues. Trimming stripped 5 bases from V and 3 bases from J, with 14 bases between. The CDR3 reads CASSGEGGGYEQYF. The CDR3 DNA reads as TGTGCCAGCAGCGGGGAAGGGGGAGGCTACGAGCAGTACTTC. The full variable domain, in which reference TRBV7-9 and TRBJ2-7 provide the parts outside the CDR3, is DTGVSQNPRHKITKRGQNVTFRCDPISEHNRLYWYRQTLGQGPEFLTYFQNEAQLEKSRLLSDRFSAERPKGSFSTLEIQRTEQGDSAMYLCASSGEGGGYEQYFGPGTRLTVT.

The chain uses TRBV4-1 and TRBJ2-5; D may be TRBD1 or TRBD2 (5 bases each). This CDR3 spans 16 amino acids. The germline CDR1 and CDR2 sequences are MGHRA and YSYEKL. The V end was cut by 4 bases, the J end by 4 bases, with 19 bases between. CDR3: CASSPSGTPVAETQYF. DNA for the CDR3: TGCGCCAGCAGCCCCTCAGGGACCCCGGTGGCAGAGACCCAGTACTTC.

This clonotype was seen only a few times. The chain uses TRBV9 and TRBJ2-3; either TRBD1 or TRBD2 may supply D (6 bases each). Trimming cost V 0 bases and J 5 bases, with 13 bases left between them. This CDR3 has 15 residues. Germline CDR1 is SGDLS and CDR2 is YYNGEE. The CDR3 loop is CASSVGWGAGDTQYF. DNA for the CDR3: TGTGCCAGCAGCGTAGGTTGGGGGGCAGGAGATACGCAGTATTTT. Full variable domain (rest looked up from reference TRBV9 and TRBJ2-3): DSGVTQTPKHLITATGQRVTLRCSPRSGDLSVYWYQQSLDQGLQFLIQYYNGEERAKGNILERFSAQQFPDLHSELNLSSLELGDSALYFCASSVGWGAGDTQYFGPGTRLTVL.

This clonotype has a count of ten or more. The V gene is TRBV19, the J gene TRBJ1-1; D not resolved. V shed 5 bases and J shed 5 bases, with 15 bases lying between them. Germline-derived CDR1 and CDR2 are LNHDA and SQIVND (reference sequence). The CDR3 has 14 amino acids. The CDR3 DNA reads TGTGCCAGTAGTCCATCGTATCTGGGAACTGAAGCTTTCTTT. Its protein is CASSPSYLGTEAFF. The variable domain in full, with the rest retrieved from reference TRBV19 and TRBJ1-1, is DGGITQSPKYLFRKEGQNVTLSCEQNLNHDAMYWYRQDPGQGLRLIYYSQIVNDFQKGDIAEGYSVSREKKESFPLTVTSAQKNPTAFYLCASSPSYLGTEAFFGQGTRLTVV.

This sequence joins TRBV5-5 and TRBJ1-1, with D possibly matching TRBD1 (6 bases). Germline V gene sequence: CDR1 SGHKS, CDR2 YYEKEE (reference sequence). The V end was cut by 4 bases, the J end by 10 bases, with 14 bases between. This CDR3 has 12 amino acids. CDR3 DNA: TGTGCCAGCAGCCCCGGACAGATTGGAGCTTTCTTT. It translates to CASSPGQIGAFF. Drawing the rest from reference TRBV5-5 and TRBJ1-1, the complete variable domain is DAGVTQSPTHLIKTRGQQVTLRCSPISGHKSVSWYQQVLGQGPQFIFQYYEKEERGRGNFPDRFSARQFPNYSSELNVNALLLGDSALYLCASSPGQIGAFFGQGTRLTVV.

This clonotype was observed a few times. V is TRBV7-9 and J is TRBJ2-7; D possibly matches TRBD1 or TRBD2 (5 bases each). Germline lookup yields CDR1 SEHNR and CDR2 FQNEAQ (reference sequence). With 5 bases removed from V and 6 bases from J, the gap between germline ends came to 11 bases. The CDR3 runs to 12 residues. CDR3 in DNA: TGTGCCAGCAGCCCCGTGGGGGTCGAGCAGTACTTC. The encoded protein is CASSPVGVEQYF. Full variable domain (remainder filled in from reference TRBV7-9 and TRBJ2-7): DTGVSQNPRHKITKRGQNVTFRCDPISEHNRLYWYRQTLGQGPEFLTYFQNEAQLEKSRLLSDRFSAERPKGSFSTLEIQRTEQGDSAMYLCASSPVGVEQYFGPGTRLTVT.

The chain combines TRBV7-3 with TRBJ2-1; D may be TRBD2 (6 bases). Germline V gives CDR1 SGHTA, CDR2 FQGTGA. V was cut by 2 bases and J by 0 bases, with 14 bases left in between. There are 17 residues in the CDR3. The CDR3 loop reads CASSLGVGGVSYNEQFF. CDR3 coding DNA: TGTGCCAGCAGCTTAGGGGTTGGCGGGGTCTCCTACAATGAGCAGTTCTTC.

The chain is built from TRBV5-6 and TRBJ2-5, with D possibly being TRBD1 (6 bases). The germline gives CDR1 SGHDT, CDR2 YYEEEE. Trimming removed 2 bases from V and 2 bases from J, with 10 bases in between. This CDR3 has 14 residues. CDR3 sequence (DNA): TGTGCCAGCAGCTTCGGACAGCTTCAAGAGACCCAGTACTTC. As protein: CASSFGQLQETQYF.

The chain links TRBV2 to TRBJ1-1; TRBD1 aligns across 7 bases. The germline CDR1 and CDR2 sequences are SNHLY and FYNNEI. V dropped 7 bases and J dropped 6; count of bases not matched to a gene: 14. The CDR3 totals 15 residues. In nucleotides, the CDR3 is TGTGCCAGCACACCCTCCCTGGGACAGCGTTCTGAAGCTTTCTTT. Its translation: CASTPSLGQRSEAFF.

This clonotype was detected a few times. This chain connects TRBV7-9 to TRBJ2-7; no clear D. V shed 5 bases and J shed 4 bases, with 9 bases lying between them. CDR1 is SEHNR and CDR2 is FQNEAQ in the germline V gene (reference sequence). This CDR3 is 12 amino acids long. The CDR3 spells CASSTLLYEQYF. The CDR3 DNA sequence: TGTGCCAGCAGCACACTCTTGTACGAGCAGTACTTC.

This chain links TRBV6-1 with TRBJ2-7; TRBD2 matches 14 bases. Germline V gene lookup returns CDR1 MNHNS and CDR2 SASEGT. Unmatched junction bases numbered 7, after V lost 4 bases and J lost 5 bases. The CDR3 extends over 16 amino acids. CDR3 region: CASSVGLAGGVDEQYF. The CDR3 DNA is TGTGCCAGCAGTGTCGGACTAGCGGGGGGCGTGGACGAGCAGTACTTC.

The CDR3 nucleotides are TGTGCCAGCCGGATGAGATACAATGAGCAGTTCTTC. Protein product: CASRMRYNEQFF. This chain joins TRBV28 and TRBJ2-1; no firm D call. Deletions cut 8 bases from V and 4 bases from J, with 9 bases between. CDR1 is MDHEN and CDR2 is SYDVKM in the germline V gene. The CDR3 length is 12 residues.

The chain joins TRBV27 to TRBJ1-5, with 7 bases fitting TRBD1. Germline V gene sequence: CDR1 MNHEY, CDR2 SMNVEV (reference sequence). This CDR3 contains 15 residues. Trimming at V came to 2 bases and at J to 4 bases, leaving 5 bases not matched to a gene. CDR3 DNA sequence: TGTGCCAGCAGTTTAACAGGGGACAAGAATCAGCCCCAGCATTTT. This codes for CASSLTGDKNQPQHF.

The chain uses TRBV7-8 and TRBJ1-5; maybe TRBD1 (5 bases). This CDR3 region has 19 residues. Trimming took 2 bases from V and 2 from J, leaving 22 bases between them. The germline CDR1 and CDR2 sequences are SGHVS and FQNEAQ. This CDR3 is CASSLYRVAGSKGNQPQHF. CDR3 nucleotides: TGTGCCAGCAGCTTATACAGAGTCGCAGGGTCGAAAGGCAATCAGCCCCAGCATTTT.

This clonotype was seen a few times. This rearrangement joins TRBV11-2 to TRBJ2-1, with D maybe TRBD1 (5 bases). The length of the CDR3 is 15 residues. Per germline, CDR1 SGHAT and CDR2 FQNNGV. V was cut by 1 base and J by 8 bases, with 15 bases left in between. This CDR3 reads CASSLGLSGFHEQFF. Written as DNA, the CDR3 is TGTGCCAGCAGCTTAGGCCTCTCAGGGTTCCATGAGCAGTTCTTC. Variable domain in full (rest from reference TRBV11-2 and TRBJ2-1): EAGVAQSPRYKIIEKRQSVAFWCNPISGHATLYWYQQILGQGPKLLIQFQNNGVVDDSQLPKDRFSAERLKGVDSTLKIQPAKLEDSAVYLCASSLGLSGFHEQFFGPGTRLTVL.

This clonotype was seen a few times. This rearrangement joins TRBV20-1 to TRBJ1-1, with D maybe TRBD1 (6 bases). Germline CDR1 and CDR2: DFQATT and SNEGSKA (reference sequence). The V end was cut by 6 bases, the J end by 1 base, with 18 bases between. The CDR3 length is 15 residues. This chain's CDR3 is CSARPSWTANTEAFF. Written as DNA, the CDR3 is TGCAGTGCGAGACCCTCTTGGACAGCGAACACTGAAGCTTTCTTT.

The CDR3 sequence: CASRKQGFGTDTQYF. CDR3 DNA: TGCGCCAGCAGAAAACAGGGATTCGGGACAGATACGCAGTATTTT. The rearrangement uses TRBV4-1 and TRBJ2-3, with D perhaps TRBD1 (6 bases). V was cut by 6 bases and J by 3 bases, with 16 bases left in between. CDR3 length: 15 amino acids. Germline V gene sequence: CDR1 MGHRA, CDR2 YSYEKL.

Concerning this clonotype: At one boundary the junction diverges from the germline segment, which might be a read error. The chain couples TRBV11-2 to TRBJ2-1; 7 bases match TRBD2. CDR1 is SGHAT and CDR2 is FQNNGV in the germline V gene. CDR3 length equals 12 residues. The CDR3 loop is CASSPTRLALGF. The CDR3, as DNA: TGTGCCAGCAGCCCCACCCGACTAGCCCTGGGCTTC.

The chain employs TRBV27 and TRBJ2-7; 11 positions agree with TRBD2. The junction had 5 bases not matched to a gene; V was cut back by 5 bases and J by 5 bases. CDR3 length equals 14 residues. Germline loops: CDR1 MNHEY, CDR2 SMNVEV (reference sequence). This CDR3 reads CASSASGGSDEQYF. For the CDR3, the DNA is TGTGCCAGCAGTGCTAGCGGGGGGTCCGACGAGCAGTACTTC.

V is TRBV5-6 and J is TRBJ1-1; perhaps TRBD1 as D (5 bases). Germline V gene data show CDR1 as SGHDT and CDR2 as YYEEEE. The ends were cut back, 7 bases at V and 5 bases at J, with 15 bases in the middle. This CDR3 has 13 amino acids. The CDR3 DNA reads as TGTGCCAGCCGGGGCGGGAAAGGGACTGAAGCTTTCTTT. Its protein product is CASRGGKGTEAFF. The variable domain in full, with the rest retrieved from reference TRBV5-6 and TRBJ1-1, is DAGVTQSPTHLIKTRGQQVTLRCSPKSGHDTVSWYQQALGQGPQFIFQYYEEEERQRGNFPDRFSGHQFPNYSSELNVNALLLGDSALYLCASRGGKGTEAFFGQGTRLTVV.

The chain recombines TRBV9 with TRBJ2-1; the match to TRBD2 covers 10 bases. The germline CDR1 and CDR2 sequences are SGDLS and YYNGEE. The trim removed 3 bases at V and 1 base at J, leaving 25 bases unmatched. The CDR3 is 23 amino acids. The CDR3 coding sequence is TGTGCCAGCAGCGGGGGAAGGGCCGCTAGCGGGGGCTACCAGGAGTGGTCCTACAATGAGCAGTTCTTC. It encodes CASSGGRAASGGYQEWSYNEQFF.